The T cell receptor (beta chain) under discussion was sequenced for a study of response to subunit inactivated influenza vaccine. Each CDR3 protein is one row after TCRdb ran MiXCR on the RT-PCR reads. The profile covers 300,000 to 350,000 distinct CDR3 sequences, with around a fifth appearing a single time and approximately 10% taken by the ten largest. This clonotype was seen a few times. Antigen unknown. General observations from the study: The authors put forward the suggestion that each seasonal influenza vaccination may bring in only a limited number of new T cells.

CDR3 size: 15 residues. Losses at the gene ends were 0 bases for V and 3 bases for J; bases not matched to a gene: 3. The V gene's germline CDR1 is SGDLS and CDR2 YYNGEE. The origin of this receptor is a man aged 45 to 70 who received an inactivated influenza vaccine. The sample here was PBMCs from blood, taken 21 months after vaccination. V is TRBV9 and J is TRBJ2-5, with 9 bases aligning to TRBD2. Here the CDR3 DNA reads TGTGCCAGCAGCGTAGGGATAGCGGGGGAAGAGACCCAGTACTTC. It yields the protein CASSVGIAGEETQYF.